Presented here are 9 T cell receptor beta chains from one specimen sequenced in a study of blood T cell repertoires in COVID-19. Only in-frame clones appear in the TCRdb table, and some are missing; sequencing was by immunoSEQ multiplex PCR. Of approximately 270,000 clones in the sample, approximately 89% are singletons; the top ten hold about 8.6%. Material: peripheral blood. These receptors all stem from a man in his forties with active or convalescent COVID-19.

The chain recombines TRBV6-6 with TRBJ2-1; TRBD2 matches 7 bases. The CDR3 contains 15 residues. J gave up 3 bases and V 5 bases, and 7 bases lay outside the gene matches. The germline gives CDR1 MNHNY, CDR2 SVGAGI (reference sequence). CDR3 sequence (DNA): TGTGCCAGCAGTACCACTAGCGCATACTACAATGAGCAGTTCTTC. It encodes CASSTTSAYYNEQFF.

The V and J genes are TRBV5-1 and TRBJ2-1; unclear D gene. The CDR3 sequence is 13 residues long. Germline CDR1 is SGHRS and CDR2 is YFSETQ. V gave up 0 bases and J gave up 6 bases, with 7 bases separating them. CDR3 bases: TGCGCCAGCAGCTTGGATCCGGGCAATGAGCAGTTCTTC. Its protein product is CASSLDPGNEQFF. The full variable domain, its missing parts supplied by reference TRBV5-1 and TRBJ2-1, is KAGVTQTPRYLIKTRGQQVTLSCSPISGHRSVSWYQQTPGQGLQFLFEYFSETQRNKGNFPGRFSGRQFSNSRSEMNVSTLELGDSALYLCASSLDPGNEQFFGPGTRLTVL.

This rearrangement joins TRBV7-3 to TRBJ2-3; no firm D call. The V end lost 0 bases, the J end lost 7 bases, and 8 bases lay between the germline ends. Germline CDR1 is SGHTA and CDR2 is FQGTGA. The CDR3 totals 13 residues. The CDR3 nucleotides are TGTGCCAGCAGCTTAACGGAGAAACATACGCAGTATTTT. Translating it yields CASSLTEKHTQYF. The whole variable domain, filled in from reference TRBV7-3 and TRBJ2-3, reads GAGVSQTPSNKVTEKGKYVELRCDPISGHTALYWYRQSLGQGPEFLIYFQGTGAADDSGLPNDRFFAVRPEGSVSTLKIQRTERGDSAVYLCASSLTEKHTQYFGPGTRLTVL.

This chain uses TRBV9 with TRBJ1-5; no reliable D call. CDR1 and CDR2 (germline): SGDLS, YYNGEE. V was clipped by 2 bases and J by 8 bases, with 11 bases between them. The CDR3 contains 13 residues. CDR3 nucleotide sequence: TGTGCCAGCAGCGTGAACTGGAGGGAGCCCCAGCATTTT. Residues: CASSVNWREPQHF.

The rearrangement links TRBV4-1 to TRBJ2-2, with 7 bases that match TRBD1. CDR3 size: 17 residues. J was trimmed by 1 base and V by 4 bases; bases with no gene match: 9. Germline V lookup: CDR1 MGHRA, CDR2 YSYEKL. CDR3 DNA: TGCGCCAGCAGCCTTAGAACAGGGGAAATGAACACCGGGGAGCTGTTTTTT. Translating gives CASSLRTGEMNTGELFF.

In this sample, this clone turned up a few times. This chain uses TRBV2 with TRBJ2-1; tentative D call: TRBD2 (6 bases). V lost 1 base, J lost 15 bases, and 13 bases lay in between. The CDR3 spans 12 residues. Germline CDR1 SNHLY, CDR2 FYNNEI. The CDR3: CASSEGEVKGFF. The DNA for the CDR3 is TGTGCCAGCAGTGAAGGGGAGGTAAAGGGGTTCTTC.

The CDR3 is CASSSPGQGASEAFF. DNA for the CDR3: TGTGCCAGCAGTTCCCCGGGACAGGGGGCATCCGAAGCTTTCTTT. V usage is TRBV6-6 and J usage is TRBJ1-1; 12 nucleotides match TRBD1. Germline-derived CDR1 and CDR2 are MNHNY and SVGAGI (reference sequence). V was clipped by 4 bases and J by 8 bases; unmatched bases: 8. CDR3 length: 15 residues.

The J gene is TRBJ1-2, the V gene TRBV24-1, with D possibly being TRBD1 (6 bases). Germline lookup yields CDR1 KGHDR and CDR2 SFDVKD. CDR3 length: 13 residues. The V end lost 4 bases, the J end lost 2 bases, and 7 bases lay between the germline ends. CDR3 in DNA: TGTGCCACCAGTGAACAGGGAAACTATGGCTACACCTTC. It yields the protein CATSEQGNYGYTF.

The rearrangement uses TRBV9 and TRBJ1-2; possibly TRBD1 for D (5 bases). Trimming removed 3 bases at V and 4 bases at J, with 13 bases between. CDR1 and CDR2 from the germline V gene are SGDLS and YYNGEE. The CDR3 has 14 residues. CDR3 in amino acids: CASSAPTGFYGYTF. The DNA of the CDR3 is TGTGCCAGCAGCGCCCCCACAGGCTTCTATGGCTACACCTTC. The entire variable domain, with the rest obtained from reference TRBV9 and TRBJ1-2, is as follows: DSGVTQTPKHLITATGQRVTLRCSPRSGDLSVYWYQQSLDQGLQFLIQYYNGEERAKGNILERFSAQQFPDLHSELNLSSLELGDSALYFCASSAPTGFYGYTFGSGTRLTVV.